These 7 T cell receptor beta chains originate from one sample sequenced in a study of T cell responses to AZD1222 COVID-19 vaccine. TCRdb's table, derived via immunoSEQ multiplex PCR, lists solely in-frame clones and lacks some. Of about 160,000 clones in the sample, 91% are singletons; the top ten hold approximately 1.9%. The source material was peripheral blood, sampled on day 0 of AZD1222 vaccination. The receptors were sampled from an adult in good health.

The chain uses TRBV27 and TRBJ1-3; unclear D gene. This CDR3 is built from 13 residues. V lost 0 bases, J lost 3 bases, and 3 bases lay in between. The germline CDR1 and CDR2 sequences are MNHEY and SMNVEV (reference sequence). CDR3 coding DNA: TGTGCCAGCAGTTTATCTCTTGGAAACACCATATATTTT. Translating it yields CASSLSLGNTIYF.

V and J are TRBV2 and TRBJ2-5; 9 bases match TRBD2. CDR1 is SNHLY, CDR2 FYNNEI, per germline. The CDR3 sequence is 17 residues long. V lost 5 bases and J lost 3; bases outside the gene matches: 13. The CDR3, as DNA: TGTGCCAGCAGTCCTTGGCGGGAGGGCCGGATTAAAGAGACCCAGTACTTC. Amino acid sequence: CASSPWREGRIKETQYF. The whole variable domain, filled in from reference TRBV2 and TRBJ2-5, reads EPEVTQTPSHQVTQMGQEVILRCVPISNHLYFYWYRQILGQKVEFLVSFYNNEISEKSEIFDDQFSVERPDGSNFTLKIRSTKLEDSAMYFCASSPWREGRIKETQYFGPGTRLLVL.

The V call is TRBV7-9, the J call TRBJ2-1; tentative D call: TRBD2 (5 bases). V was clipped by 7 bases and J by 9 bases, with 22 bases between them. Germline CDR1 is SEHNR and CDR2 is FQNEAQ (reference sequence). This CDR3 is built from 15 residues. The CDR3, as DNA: TGTGCCAGCATCGAGTCGGGAAGGTCTGGAAGTGAGCAGTTCTTC. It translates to CASIESGRSGSEQFF.

CDR3 loop: CASSVALTADTQYF. Here the CDR3 DNA reads TGTGCCAGCAGCGTAGCATTGACGGCAGATACGCAGTATTTT. The rearrangement uses TRBV9 and TRBJ2-3; D is undetermined. This CDR3 is 14 amino acids long. V was clipped by 0 bases and J by 4 bases, with 9 bases between them. Per the germline V gene, CDR1 is SGDLS and CDR2 is YYNGEE. Full variable domain (remainder filled in from reference TRBV9 and TRBJ2-3): DSGVTQTPKHLITATGQRVTLRCSPRSGDLSVYWYQQSLDQGLQFLIQYYNGEERAKGNILERFSAQQFPDLHSELNLSSLELGDSALYFCASSVALTADTQYFGPGTRLTVL.

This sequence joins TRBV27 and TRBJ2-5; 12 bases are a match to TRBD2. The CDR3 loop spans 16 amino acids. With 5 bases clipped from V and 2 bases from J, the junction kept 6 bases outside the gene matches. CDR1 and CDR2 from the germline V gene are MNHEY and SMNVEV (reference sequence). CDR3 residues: CASSTRLAGEQETQYF. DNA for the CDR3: TGTGCCAGCAGTACCAGACTAGCGGGAGAGCAAGAGACCCAGTACTTC.

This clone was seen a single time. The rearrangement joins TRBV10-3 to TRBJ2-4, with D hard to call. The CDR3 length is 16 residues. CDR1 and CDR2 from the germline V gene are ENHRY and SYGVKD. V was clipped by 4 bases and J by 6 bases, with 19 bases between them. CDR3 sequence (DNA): TGTGCCATCAGTGCGACGACGGATCCGGACCCAAACATTCAGTACTTC. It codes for CAISATTDPDPNIQYF.

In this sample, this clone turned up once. CDR3 bases: TGCGCCAGCAGCTTGGAACCGGGGAATTCACCCCTCCACTTT. Translating gives CASSLEPGNSPLHF. This chain links TRBV5-1 with TRBJ1-6, with D hard to call. From germline, CDR1 is SGHRS and CDR2 YFSETQ. Trimming cost V 0 bases and J 7 bases, with 8 bases left between them. The CDR3 has 14 residues. Supplemented by reference TRBV5-1 and TRBJ1-6, the full variable domain reads KAGVTQTPRYLIKTRGQQVTLSCSPISGHRSVSWYQQTPGQGLQFLFEYFSETQRNKGNFPGRFSGRQFSNSRSEMNVSTLELGDSALYLCASSLEPGNSPLHFGNGTRLTVT.